This T cell receptor (beta chain) originates from a study of regulatory T cells in long-lasting Graves disease (dated by TCRdb to 2020 to 2022). Study-wide context: Patients with newly diagnosed Graves' disease had been on antithyroid drugs for under 3 months. The study was registered as a clinical trial and conducted in China. A total of approximately 35 samples were covered by TCR sequencing, comprising approximately 13 persistent and about 20 newly diagnosed Graves' disease patients. Peripheral blood TCR sequencing and RNA sequencing compared persistent Graves' disease patients with newly diagnosed Graves' disease patients. Study-wide conclusions, independent of this receptor: Persistent patients shared more public clonotypes among themselves (more than 2,500) than newly diagnosed patients did (more than 950). Lower TCR Shannon entropy and fewer highly expanded clones were observed in persistent Graves' disease patients than in newly diagnosed patients, which suggested clonal expansion. Persistent disease showed preferential use of TRBV28, TRBJ1-2 and TRBJ2-5, whereas newly diagnosed disease favored TRBV20-1 and TRBJ2-1. The authors noted that the small sample size was a limitation that may lower accuracy. Only the TCR beta chain was sequenced and analyzed. Because the primary lesion, thyroid tissue, could not be accessed, the study looked at peripheral blood alone.

The length of the CDR3 is 15 amino acids, counting both ends. Only the CDR3 DNA is retained, 45 bases long and in frame from the first base. V and J lose 0 bases and 0 bases, and a span of 10 bases separates them. From the germline V gene, CDR1 is SGHRS and CDR2 is YFSETQ. On this clonotype: Its binding antigen is unknown. With a much larger clone just one base away, this may be a read error. The CDR3 end shows no conserved phenylalanine or tryptophan, and so a read error is likely.

The time point label of this sample denotes: newly diagnosed GD, antithyroid drugs for less than 3 months. RNA was extracted from PBMCs in TRIzol for both TCR sequencing and RNA sequencing. The diagnosis of Graves' disease followed American Thyroid Association guidelines. Recruitment of patients was carried out at an endocrinology department in Xi'an, China. Each patient gave approximately 10 milliliters of peripheral blood, collected in an EDTA anticoagulant tube. PBMCs were isolated by Ficoll Paque Plus density gradient separation without further T cell sorting. An Agilent 2100 Bioanalyzer and agarose gel were used to assess RNA quality, and a NanoDrop 2000 was used to measure RNA concentration. Libraries came from multiplex PCR. The reads were generated on an Illumina HiSeq 4000. To build TCR beta libraries, CDR3 regions were amplified by Arm-PCR using iRepertoire HTBI primers. Before sequencing, the PCR products underwent gel purification. In the source study's methods: Gene usage analysis of CDR3 amino acid clonotypes used the roughly 62 TRBV and 11 to 15 TRBJ segments found across samples. COPE and FqMerger were used to merge filtered high-quality paired reads into contigs. Contigs were aligned with BLAST to IMGT TRBV, TRBD and TRBJ reference genes, and CDR3 was defined per IMGT. Any clonotype with a frequency above 0.1% was classified as a highly expanded clone. Repertoire diversity was measured by Shannon entropy, and V-J evenness by the Gini coefficient. A clonotype was considered public if more than one individual shared it. TCRdb redid the processing of the public reads, applying fastp at Q25 and MiXCR, and retained in-frame beta chains. Each CDR3 protein gets just one entry, which takes the most common genes and DNA from the rows behind it. TCRdb, not the original authors, processed these V and J calls. Counted in this sample were some 400,000 distinct CDR3 sequences; more than 12% of them appeared once. About a sixth of the sample lies in the top ten.

The data also belong to a second study, concerning T cells in Graves' hyperthyroidism and ophthalmopathy. That second report states: A patient counted as having stable Graves' hyperthyroidism if no progression to ophthalmopathy occurred over 18 months of follow-up. Hyperthyroidism patients were newly diagnosed, with disease duration under 2 months, and aged 18 to 65 years. The study excluded patients with uncontrolled infections, other autoimmune diseases, pregnancy or lactation. Diagnoses were based on clinical symptoms, serum thyroxine and TRAb, thyroid ultrasound and orbital computed tomography. The TCR CDR3 was subjected to a first round of RT-PCR using the HTBI primer set and the Qiagen OneStep RT-PCR kit. Blood samples also contained most of the expanded thyroid clonotypes (frequency above 0.001), which suggests that blood repertoires may reflect thyroid immune responses. A 13 V-J signature model separated ophthalmopathy from stable hyperthyroidism, with roughly 88% sensitivity and roughly 82% specificity in cross-validation and 80%/75% in testing. In validation, the model predicted progression to ophthalmopathy with about 71% sensitivity and around 72% specificity, a median of 6.5 months before onset. TCR V-J signatures able to tell the groups apart were searched for in a discovery cohort of 95 or so patients, of whom approximately 40 had Graves' ophthalmopathy and some 60 had stable Graves' hyperthyroidism. Prospective prediction of ophthalmopathy was tested in an independent validation cohort consisting of fewer than 20 hyperthyroidism patients and around 16 patients who later progressed to ophthalmopathy. For training and testing, the 100 or so patients in the discovery cohort were randomly divided in a 7:3 ratio. Thyroid tissue and blood T-cell repertoires from six or seven Graves' hyperthyroidism patients were also compared in the study. After sampling, hyperthyroidism patients received methimazole starting at 30 mg daily, and ophthalmopathy patients received high-dose intravenous methylprednisolone. Libraries were constructed in a second round of multiplex PCR, after which size selection and purification were performed. Libraries were sequenced paired-end with 100 bp reads on an Illumina HiSeq2000. SOAPnuke was used to process the raw data, with reads discarded if the reads contained adapters or uncalled bases, had a mean Phred below 15, or lacked an exact constant-primer or identifier match. COPE v1.2.5 was used to merge high-quality paired reads, and clonotypes were defined as unique nucleotide sequences. MiTCR v1.1 was used to align the clonotypes against IMGT TRBV, TRBD and TRBJ reference segments. The analysis was restricted to V-J combinations with a frequency above 0.0001, which together covered around 99% of the repertoires. The TCS score was defined as F50 (clonal expansion) divided by E x V (chaos), with BLOSUM62-based TCRdist calculated between CDR3 peptides within each V-J. Welch's t-statistics and random forest reduced 514 V-J features to 10 to 15, which were used in a naive Bayes classifier (R e1071). No statistical method was used to set the sample size in advance, and investigators knew the group allocation. The paper reports TCR Vbeta CDR3 sequencing of approximately 140 peripheral blood samples: fewer than 50 ophthalmopathy, approximately 74 hyperthyroidism and around 17 progressor patients.

The sequencing used peripheral blood mononuclear cells (PBMCs), collected at new diagnosis, from a patient treated with antithyroid drugs. The sequence came from a woman aged 25 to 45 with Graves disease. Donor details come from another sample of the same person, matched by shared clones. This sequence uses TRBV5-1 and TRBJ2-7, with an unclear D gene assignment. The CDR3 in this case is CASSLALGFSYEQYS. The bases are TGCGCCAGCAGCTTGGCCTTGGGATTCTCCTACGAGCAGTACTCC.